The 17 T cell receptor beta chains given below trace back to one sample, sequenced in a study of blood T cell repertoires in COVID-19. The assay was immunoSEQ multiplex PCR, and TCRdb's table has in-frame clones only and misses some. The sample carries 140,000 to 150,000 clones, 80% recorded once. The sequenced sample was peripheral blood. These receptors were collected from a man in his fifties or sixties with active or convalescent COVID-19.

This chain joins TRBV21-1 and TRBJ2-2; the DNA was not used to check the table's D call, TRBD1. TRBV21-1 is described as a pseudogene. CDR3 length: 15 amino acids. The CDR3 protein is CASMRQYPSTGELFF. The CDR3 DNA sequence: TGTGCCAGCATGAGACAGTACCCCAGCACCGGGGAGCTGTTTTTT.

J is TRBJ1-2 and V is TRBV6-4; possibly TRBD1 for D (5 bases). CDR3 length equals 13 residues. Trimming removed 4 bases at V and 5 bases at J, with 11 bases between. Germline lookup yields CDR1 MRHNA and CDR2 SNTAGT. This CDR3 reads CASSAREGYGYTF. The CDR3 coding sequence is TGTGCCAGCAGTGCCCGGGAGGGGTATGGCTACACCTTC.

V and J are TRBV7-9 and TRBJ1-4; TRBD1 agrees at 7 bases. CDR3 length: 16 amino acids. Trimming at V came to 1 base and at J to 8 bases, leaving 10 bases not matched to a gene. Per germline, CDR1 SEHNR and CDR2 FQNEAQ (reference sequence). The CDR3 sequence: CASSLVVGGGEEKLFF. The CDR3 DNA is TGTGCCAGCAGCTTAGTCGTAGGGGGCGGAGAGGAAAAACTGTTTTTT.

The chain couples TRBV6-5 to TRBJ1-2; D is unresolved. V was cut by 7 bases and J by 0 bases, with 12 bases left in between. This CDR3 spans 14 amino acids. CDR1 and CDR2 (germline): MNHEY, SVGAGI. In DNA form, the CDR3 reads TGTGCCAGCACAACGGGGTCCGCTAACTATGGCTACACCTTC. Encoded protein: CASTTGSANYGYTF.

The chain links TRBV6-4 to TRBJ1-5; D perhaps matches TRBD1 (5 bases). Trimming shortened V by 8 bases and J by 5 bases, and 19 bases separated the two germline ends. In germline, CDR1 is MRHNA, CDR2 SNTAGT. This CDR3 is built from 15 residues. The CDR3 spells CASGRASPGHQPQHF. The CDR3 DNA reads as TGTGCCAGCGGCCGGGCCTCCCCAGGGCATCAGCCCCAGCATTTT.

CDR3 sequence: CASSVGTAGNTIYF. CDR3 bases: TGTGCCAGCAGCGTAGGTACGGCTGGAAACACCATATATTTT. The chain couples TRBV7-2 to TRBJ1-3; D gene uncertain. V was trimmed by 5 bases and J by 2 bases, leaving 10 bases between them. The CDR3 has 14 amino acids. Germline-derived CDR1 and CDR2 are SGHTA and FQGNSA.

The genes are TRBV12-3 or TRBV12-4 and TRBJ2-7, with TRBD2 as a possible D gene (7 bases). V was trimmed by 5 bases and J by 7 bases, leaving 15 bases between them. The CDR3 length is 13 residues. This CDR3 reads CASSAGAAGEQYF. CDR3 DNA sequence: TGTGCCAGCAGTGCGGGGGCCGCGGGGGAGCAGTACTTC.

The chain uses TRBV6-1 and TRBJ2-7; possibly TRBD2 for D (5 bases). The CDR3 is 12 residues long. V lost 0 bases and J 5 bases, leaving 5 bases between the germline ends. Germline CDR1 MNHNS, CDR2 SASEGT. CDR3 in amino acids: CASSEARDEQYF. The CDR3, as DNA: TGTGCCAGCAGTGAAGCGCGGGACGAGCAGTACTTC.

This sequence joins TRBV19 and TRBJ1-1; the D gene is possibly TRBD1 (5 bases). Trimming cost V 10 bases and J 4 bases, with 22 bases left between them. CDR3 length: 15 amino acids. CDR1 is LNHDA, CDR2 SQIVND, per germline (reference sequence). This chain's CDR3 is CAMRDGGLGGTEAFF. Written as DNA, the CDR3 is TGTGCCATGAGGGATGGCGGCCTCGGGGGCACTGAAGCTTTCTTT. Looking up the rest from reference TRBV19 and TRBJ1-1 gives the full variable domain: DGGITQSPKYLFRKEGQNVTLSCEQNLNHDAMYWYRQDPGQGLRLIYYSQIVNDFQKGDIAEGYSVSREKKESFPLTVTSAQKNPTAFYLCAMRDGGLGGTEAFFGQGTRLTVV.

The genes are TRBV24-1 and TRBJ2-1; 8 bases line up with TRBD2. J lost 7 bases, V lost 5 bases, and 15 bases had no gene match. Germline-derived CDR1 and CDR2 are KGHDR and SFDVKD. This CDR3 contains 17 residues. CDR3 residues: CATSGISGTLHANEQFF. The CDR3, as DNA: TGTGCCACCAGTGGGATTAGCGGGACACTCCATGCTAATGAGCAGTTCTTC.

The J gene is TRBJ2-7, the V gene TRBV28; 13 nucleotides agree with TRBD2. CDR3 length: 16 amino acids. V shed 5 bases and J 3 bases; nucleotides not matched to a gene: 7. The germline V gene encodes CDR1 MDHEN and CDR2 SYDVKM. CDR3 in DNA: TGTGCCAGCAGTACAACTAGCGGGAGGGCCGACTACGAGCAGTACTTC. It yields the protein CASSTTSGRADYEQYF.

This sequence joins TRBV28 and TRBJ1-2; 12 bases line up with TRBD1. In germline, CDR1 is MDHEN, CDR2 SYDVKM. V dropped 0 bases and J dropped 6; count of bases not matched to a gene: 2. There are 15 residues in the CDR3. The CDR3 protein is CASSLWGQGADGYTF. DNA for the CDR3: TGTGCCAGCAGTTTATGGGGACAGGGGGCGGATGGCTACACCTTC.

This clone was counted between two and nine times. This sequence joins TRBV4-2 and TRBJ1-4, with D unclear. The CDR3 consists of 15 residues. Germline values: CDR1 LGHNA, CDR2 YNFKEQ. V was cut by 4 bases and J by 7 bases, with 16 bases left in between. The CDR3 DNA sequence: TGTGCCAGCAGCCCCCAGGCCTCATTTACTGAAAAACTGTTTTTT. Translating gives CASSPQASFTEKLFF.

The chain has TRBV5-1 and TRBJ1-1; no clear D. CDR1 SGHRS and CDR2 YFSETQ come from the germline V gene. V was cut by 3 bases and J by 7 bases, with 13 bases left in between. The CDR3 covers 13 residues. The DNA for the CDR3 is TGCGCCAGCAGCTCAGAGGGATTGGGTGAAGCTTTCTTT. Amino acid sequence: CASSSEGLGEAFF.

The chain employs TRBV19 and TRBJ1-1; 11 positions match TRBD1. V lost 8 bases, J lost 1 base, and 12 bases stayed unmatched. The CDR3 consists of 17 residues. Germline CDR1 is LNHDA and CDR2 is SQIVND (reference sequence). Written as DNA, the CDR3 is TGTGCCAGTGCTGGGAGGACAGGGGGCCTCCAGAACACTGAAGCTTTCTTT. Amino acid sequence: CASAGRTGGLQNTEAFF.

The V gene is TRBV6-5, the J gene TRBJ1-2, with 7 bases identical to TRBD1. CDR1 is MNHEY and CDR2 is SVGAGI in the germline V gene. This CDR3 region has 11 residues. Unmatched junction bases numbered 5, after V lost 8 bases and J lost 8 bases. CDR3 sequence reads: CASDEQGGYTF. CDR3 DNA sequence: TGTGCCAGCGATGAACAGGGGGGCTACACCTTC.

CDR3 residues: CASSLGGQPQHF. Written as DNA, the CDR3 is TGTGCCAGCAGTTTAGGTGGCCAGCCCCAGCATTTT. This sequence joins TRBV28 and TRBJ1-5; D not resolved. V gave up 2 bases and J gave up 7 bases, with 6 bases separating them. This CDR3 is 12 amino acids long. Per germline, CDR1 MDHEN and CDR2 SYDVKM.